This T cell receptor beta chain was documented in a study of cytomegalovirus exposure and HLA in healthy donors. General study results and limits: It was confirmed in vitro that a few of the CMV-associated chains were specific for CMV antigens. Another analysis was done later, and it associated 15,000 to 20,000 TCR beta sequences with HLA alleles at 0.05 false discovery rate. Most sequenced TCRs were rare (though some public TCRs occurred in many donors).

PCR was performed using 60 Vbeta and 13 Jbeta primers. TCRdb keeps only in-frame clones here, not all; method: immunoSEQ multiplex PCR. The sample contains 95,000 to 150,000 clones, around 75% of which appear only once. Remarks on this clone: Its antigen is unknown.

Germline CDR1 SEHNR, CDR2 FQNEAQ (reference sequence). With 4 bases removed from V and 4 bases from J, the gap between germline ends came to 14 bases. The CDR3 sequence is 15 residues long. Sequencing was carried out using PBMCs. V is TRBV7-9 and J is TRBJ2-1; a possible D gene is TRBD2 (5 bases). The sequence was collected from a woman between 45 and 65 years old in good health and CMV-seronegative. In DNA, the CDR3 is TGTGCCAGCAGCTCTTCGCGCGGGCCGTACAATGAGCAGTTCTTC. This codes for CASSSSRGPYNEQFF.